Following are 13 T cell receptor beta chains from one sample sequenced in a study of T cell responses to AZD1222 COVID-19 vaccine. TCRdb keeps only in-frame clones here, not all; method: immunoSEQ multiplex PCR. The table includes 75,000 to 90,000 clones, approximately 88% detected once. The sequences come from peripheral blood, collected on day 0 of AZD1222 vaccination. These TCRs come from an adult in good health.

The CDR3 bases are TGTGCCAGCAGCCAAGATAGGGCAGCAACTAATGAAAAACTGTTTTTT. This encodes CASSQDRAATNEKLFF. The chain is built from TRBV3-1 (or the pseudogene TRBV3-2) and TRBJ1-4; D remains unclear. The CDR3 consists of 16 residues. Looked up from germline, CDR1 is LGHDT and CDR2 is YNNKEL (reference sequence). Deletions cut 0 bases from V and 0 bases from J, with 8 bases between.

V gene TRBV3-1 (or the pseudogene TRBV3-2) combines with J gene TRBJ1-2; the D gene is possibly TRBD1 (5 bases). Germline V CDR1 and CDR2: LGHDT, YNNKEL (reference sequence). This CDR3 contains 14 residues. Trimming stripped 6 bases from V and 4 bases from J, with 15 bases between. DNA for the CDR3: TGTGCCAGCAGTGGGAGGGGAATGGCCTATGGCTACACCTTC. Protein sequence: CASSGRGMAYGYTF.

J is TRBJ1-1 and V is TRBV7-3; D is unresolved. V gave up 3 bases and J gave up 5 bases, with 10 bases separating them. The CDR3 runs to 13 residues. Per germline, CDR1 SGHTA and CDR2 FQGTGA. The CDR3 sequence: CASSFSAKTEAFF. CDR3 nucleotides: TGTGCCAGCAGCTTTTCGGCCAAAACTGAAGCTTTCTTT. Drawing the rest from reference TRBV7-3 and TRBJ1-1, the complete variable domain is GAGVSQTPSNKVTEKGKYVELRCDPISGHTALYWYRQSLGQGPEFLIYFQGTGAADDSGLPNDRFFAVRPEGSVSTLKIQRTERGDSAVYLCASSFSAKTEAFFGQGTRLTVV.

The chain carries TRBV12-3 or TRBV12-4 and TRBJ2-3; D is ambiguous. The length of the CDR3 is 12 residues. V was shortened by 5 bases and J by 6 bases, with 9 bases between the two germline ends. CDR3 residues: CASSSPADTQYF. The CDR3, as DNA: TGTGCCAGCAGTAGCCCTGCGGATACGCAGTATTTT.

A remark on this clone: Sequence at one end of the junction differs from germline and may be a read error. The V call is TRBV6-5, the J call TRBJ1-4; maybe TRBD1 (5 bases). The germline V gene has CDR1 MNHEY and CDR2 SVGAGI. This CDR3 contains 14 residues. The CDR3, as DNA: TGTGCCACCAGTACAGGCGGTCTTAATGAAAAACTGTTTTTT. It is translated as CATSTGGLNEKLFF.

The chain recombines TRBV6-2 or TRBV6-3 with TRBJ2-1, with TRBD2 matching 11 bases. The germline CDR1 and CDR2 sequences are MNHEY and SVGEGT. V shed 0 bases, J shed 6 bases, and the junction held 4 bases outside the gene matches. The CDR3 has 16 amino acids. The CDR3: CASSYSRTSGLNEQFF. CDR3 in DNA: TGTGCCAGCAGTTACTCCCGGACTAGCGGGCTCAATGAGCAGTTCTTC.

The chain carries TRBV19 and TRBJ2-2; D not certain. The CDR3 is 15 amino acids. Germline CDR1 LNHDA, CDR2 SQIVND (reference sequence). The germline V and J ends were trimmed by 7 bases and 3 bases, with 15 bases remaining between them. The CDR3 reads CASKDITADTGELFF. The CDR3 DNA sequence: TGTGCCAGTAAAGACATCACAGCCGACACCGGGGAGCTGTTTTTT.

The V and J genes are TRBV6-6 and TRBJ1-5; the D is unclear. The CDR3 is 14 residues long. Germline V gene sequence: CDR1 MNHNY, CDR2 SVGAGI (reference sequence). V lost 6 bases, J lost 1 base, and 10 bases lay in between. CDR3 region: CASSPGESNQPQHF. The CDR3, as DNA: TGTGCCAGCAGCCCCGGGGAGAGCAATCAGCCCCAGCATTTT.

This chain uses TRBV30 with TRBJ2-3; 10 bases are shared with TRBD2. Germline V gene lookup returns CDR1 GTSNPN and CDR2 SVGIG (reference sequence). J gave up 2 bases and V 3 bases, and 8 bases lay outside the gene matches. CDR3 size: 16 residues. The CDR3 sequence is CAWSVRTSGFTDTQYF. CDR3 DNA sequence: TGTGCCTGGAGCGTTCGGACTAGCGGATTCACAGATACGCAGTATTTT. Variable domain in full (rest from reference TRBV30 and TRBJ2-3): SQTIHQWPATLVQPVGSPLSLECTVEGTSNPNLYWYRQAAGRGLQLLFYSVGIGQISSEVPQNLSASRPQDRQFILSSKKLLLSDSGFYLCAWSVRTSGFTDTQYFGPGTRLTVL.

V usage is TRBV27 and J usage is TRBJ1-5, with D unresolved. Looked up from germline, CDR1 is MNHEY and CDR2 is SMNVEV (reference sequence). This CDR3 has 15 residues. V was shortened by 4 bases and J by 0 bases, with 10 bases between the two germline ends. Written as DNA, the CDR3 is TGTGCCAGCAGTTACAGATGGACTAGCAATCAGCCCCAGCATTTT. Its translation: CASSYRWTSNQPQHF.

This rearrangement joins TRBV3-1 (or the pseudogene TRBV3-2) to TRBJ2-5; TRBD2 matches at 8 bases. With 0 bases clipped from V and 2 bases from J, the junction kept 5 bases outside the gene matches. From germline, CDR1 is LGHDT and CDR2 YNNKEL (reference sequence). This CDR3 is built from 16 residues. Here the CDR3 reads CASSQEAGEGQETQYF. The CDR3 DNA reads as TGTGCCAGCAGCCAAGAAGCGGGAGAAGGACAAGAGACCCAGTACTTC.

This chain uses TRBV10-3 with TRBJ1-6, with 8 bases matching TRBD1. Germline values: CDR1 ENHRY, CDR2 SYGVKD. The CDR3 contains 14 residues. The ends lost 7 bases at V and 5 bases at J; junction bases unmatched: 4. The DNA of the CDR3 is TGTGCCATCAACAGGGGGACGAATAATTCACCCCTCCACTTT. This encodes CAINRGTNNSPLHF.

The V gene is TRBV19, the J gene TRBJ1-5, with D perhaps matching TRBD1 (6 bases). In germline, CDR1 is LNHDA, CDR2 SQIVND (reference sequence). The CDR3 consists of 17 residues. Trimming took off 6 bases at V and 5 bases at J, with 23 bases between the two ends. The CDR3 region has the DNA TGTGCCAGTAGGAGCTGGGGGCAGGGAGCGAATGATCAGCCCCAGCATTTT. It is translated as CASRSWGQGANDQPQHF.